What follows is one T cell receptor beta chain and its context. Its antigen is still unknown. The data were obtained in a study of CD8 T cells in ankylosing spondylitis. Study conclusions and caveats: Past studies reported some motif variants in reactive arthritis synovial fluid and blood. There was reportedly significant enrichment of clones that were disease-linked in matched ankylosing spondylitis synovial fluid. Roughly eight highly homologous variants formed a TCR beta motif that appeared characteristic of ankylosing spondylitis blood. Disease-associated clones were CD8+ and fairly uncommon in peripheral blood.

Germline V CDR1 and CDR2: SGHDN, FVKESK. This CDR3 spans 14 amino acids. Trimming stripped 4 bases from V and 2 bases from J, with 9 bases between. TCRdb fed the 5' RACE reads into MiXCR, producing one record per CDR3 protein. This sample carries 650,000 to 800,000 distinct CDR3 sequences, 19% of them seen once, and the ten largest clones take about 19%. The origin of this receptor is a male donor with ankylosing spondylitis. The chain uses TRBV14 and TRBJ2-1; D may correspond to TRBD1 or TRBD2 (5 bases each). The specimen was blood, either unsorted or a sorted T cell fraction (not recorded which). CDR3 DNA sequence: TGTGCCAGCAGCCCGGGGCACCCCTACAATGAGCAGTTCTTC. It is translated as CASSPGHPYNEQFF.